The clone carrying this TCR beta chain has at least ten counts. Its antigen is unknown. This sample was included in a study of T-cell reconstitution after alpha-beta-depleted transplantation in children. The CDR3 is 15 amino acids. Germline-derived CDR1 and CDR2 are DFQATT and SNEGSKA (reference sequence). Trimming shortened V by 0 bases and J by 4 bases, and 15 bases separated the two germline ends. The study's findings and limits: Among T cells one year after transplant, newly produced cells accounted for most counts and diversity.

Unique molecular identifiers were incorporated during preparation of the TCRbeta library. MiXCR, applied by TCRdb to the PCR reads, yields one record per CDR3 protein. In the table there are hundreds of thousands of distinct CDR3 sequences, about 10% of which are singletons. The V and J genes are TRBV20-1 and TRBJ1-2; D might be TRBD1 (5 bases). The sequencing used PBMCs, collected before TCRalphabeta/CD19-depleted stem cell transplant. The TCR originated in a child younger than 10 with inherited bone marrow failure, due to receive a stem cell transplant. The DNA of the CDR3 is TGCAGTGCTAGAGAATCGGGGACCTTCGGCTATGGCTACACCTTC. Protein product: CSARESGTFGYGYTF.